This entry features one T cell receptor (beta chain) sequence. Its target is unknown. The PCR employed 60 Vbeta primers together with 13 Jbeta primers. The method was immunoSEQ multiplex PCR; TCRdb's version includes in-frame clones alone and lacks a portion of them. The sample lists roughly 13,000 clones, around 58% seen once, with approximately 15% in the top ten. This sample is part of a study of cytomegalovirus exposure and HLA in healthy donors. Study-wide points: Some public TCRs appeared in many individuals, while most sequences were rare. TRBV6-2, TRBV6-3 and some other V segments were unresolvable in 87-base-pair reads. TCR beta sequences reportedly predicted most subjects' HLA-A and HLA-B alleles accurately.

This CDR3 contains 14 residues. The V and J ends lost 4 bases and 3 bases, in that order; junction bases with no gene match: 6. Looked up from germline, CDR1 is SGDLS and CDR2 is YYNGEE. The TCR originated in a woman between 45 and 60 years old in good health and CMV-seropositive. This sequence joins TRBV9 and TRBJ1-2; 7 nucleotides align to TRBD1. Sequences were obtained from PBMCs. CDR3 bases: TGTGCCAGCAGCTCGACCGGGACAGACTATGGCTACACCTTC. Protein product: CASSSTGTDYGYTF.